The source of this T cell receptor (beta chain) is a study of blood T cells in healthy people across ages. In its sample, this clonotype was seen a few times. The germline V and J ends were trimmed by 6 bases and 0 bases, with 12 bases remaining between them. The germline V gene encodes CDR1 SGHRS and CDR2 YFSETQ. The CDR3 is 14 residues long. A J-beta primer mix and a sample-barcoded 5' primer were used in a second PCR of about 7 to 12 cycles. One entry per CDR3 protein results from TCRdb running MiXCR on the 5' RACE reads. The sample consists of approximately 760,000 distinct CDR3 sequences, 20% to 25% of them appearing once. The same sample was also used in a study of T cells of mothers and their children.

The receptor was derived from a boy between 10 and 17 years old in good health. The chain employs TRBV5-1 and TRBJ1-1; D ambiguous. The sample consisted of blood. CDR3 amino acids: CASKEGSVNTEAFF. As DNA, the CDR3 is TGCGCCAGCAAAGAAGGAAGTGTGAACACTGAAGCTTTCTTT.